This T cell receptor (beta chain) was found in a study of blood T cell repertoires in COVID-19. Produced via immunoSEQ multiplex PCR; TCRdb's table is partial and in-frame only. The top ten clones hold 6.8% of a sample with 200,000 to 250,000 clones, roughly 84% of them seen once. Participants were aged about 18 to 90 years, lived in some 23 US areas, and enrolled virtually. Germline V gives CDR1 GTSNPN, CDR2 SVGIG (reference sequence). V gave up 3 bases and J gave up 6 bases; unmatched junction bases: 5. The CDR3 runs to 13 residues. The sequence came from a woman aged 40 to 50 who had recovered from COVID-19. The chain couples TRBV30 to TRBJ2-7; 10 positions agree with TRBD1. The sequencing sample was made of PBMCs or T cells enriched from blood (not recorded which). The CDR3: CAWSGTGVSEQYF. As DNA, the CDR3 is TGTGCCTGGAGCGGGACAGGGGTTAGCGAGCAGTACTTC.